The rows below give T cell receptor beta chains drawn from one sample of a study of Ad26.COV2.S vaccination and SARS-CoV-2 variants. This table comes from immunoSEQ multiplex PCR, and its TCRdb copy is limited to in-frame clones, with some not included. The table shows about 97,000 clones, with roughly 80% occurring only once. Material: peripheral blood, obtained after recovery from COVID-19. These TCRs come from a human donor who had recovered from COVID-19. CDR3s include the opening cysteine and the closing phenylalanine or tryptophan. D genes are given only for firm matches. Size values are once, few and many counts, or a class for expanded clones, and some rows have none.

clone_size	cdr3_length	d_call	v_call	j_call	cdr3_aa	cdr3_nt
once	14	-	TRBV25-1	TRBJ2-6	CASSDRAGANVLTF	TGTGCCAGCAGTGACCGGGCTGGGGCCAACGTCCTGACTTTC
-	14	-	TRBV5-4	TRBJ2-3	CASSFDPNTDTQYF	TGTGCCAGCAGCTTCGATCCGAACACAGATACGCAGTATTTT
-	18	TRBD1	TRBV4-3	TRBJ2-6	CASSQLTGATSGANVLTF	TGCGCCAGCAGCCAACTGACAGGGGCGACCTCTGGGGCCAACGTCCTGACTTTC
-	14	-	TRBV3-1/TRBV3-2	TRBJ1-3	CASSQVAGGNTIYF	TGTGCCAGCAGCCAAGTAGCGGGTGGAAACACCATATATTTT
-	15	TRBD1	TRBV4-1	TRBJ2-1	CASSQVGYRGREQFF	TGCGCCAGCAGCCAAGTTGGCTACAGGGGGCGGGAGCAGTTCTTC
-	16	-	TRBV6-1	TRBJ2-1	CASSDPGGTGWNEQFF	TGTGCCAGCAGTGACCCGGGGGGGACAGGGTGGAATGAGCAGTTCTTC
-	18	TRBD2	TRBV7-9	TRBJ2-1	CASSFLPGERGVYNEQFF	TGTGCCAGCAGCTTCCTCCCGGGCGAGCGGGGGGTCTACAATGAGCAGTTCTTC
-	17	-	TRBV19	TRBJ2-7	CASSTTWGPYSSYEQYF	TGTGCCAGTAGTACTACCTGGGGGCCCTATAGCTCCTACGAGCAGTACTTC
-	12	-	TRBV3-1/TRBV3-2	TRBJ1-2	CASSQDHSGYTF	TGTGCCAGCAGCCAAGATCATAGTGGCTACACCTTC
-	14	-	TRBV5-4	TRBJ2-1	CASSVRDRRNEQFF	TGTGCCAGCAGCGTCAGGGATAGGCGCAATGAGCAGTTCTTC
-	11	-	TRBV30	TRBJ1-4	CACYVLEKLFF	TGTGCCTGTTACGTCCTCGAAAAACTGTTTTTT
few	15	-	TRBV19	TRBJ1-4	CASSIAVDSNEKLFF	TGTGCCAGTAGTATCGCGGTGGACAGTAATGAAAAACTGTTTTTT
-	15	TRBD1	TRBV4-1	TRBJ1-1	CASSQIQGFFTEAFF	TGCGCCAGCAGCCAGATACAGGGGTTTTTCACTGAAGCTTTCTTT
-	17	-	TRBV6-1	TRBJ2-7	CASSEASSWRGRLEQYF	TGTGCCAGCAGTGAAGCGAGTTCTTGGAGGGGGAGGCTCGAGCAGTACTTC
-	14	-	TRBV10-1	TRBJ1-6	CASSDEAYNSPLHF	TGCGCCAGCAGTGATGAAGCCTATAATTCACCCCTCCACTTT
-	12	-	TRBV6-5	TRBJ1-2	CASRSWEDGYTF	TGTGCCAGCAGAAGCTGGGAAGATGGCTACACCTTC
-	12	-	TRBV29-1	TRBJ2-3	CSVGGLEDTQYF	TGCAGCGTTGGCGGGCTGGAAGATACGCAGTATTTT
-	14	-	TRBV3-1/TRBV3-2	TRBJ1-6	CASSLNLLNSPLHF	TGTGCCAGCAGCCTGAACCTCTTAAATTCACCCCTCCACTTT
-	11	-	TRBV6-5	TRBJ1-2	CASSYRGVSTF	TGTGCCAGCAGTTACAGGGGGGTCAGCACCTTC
-	13	-	TRBV12-3/TRBV12-4	TRBJ1-1	CASSSGDGTEAFF	TGTGCCAGCAGTTCGGGGGATGGCACTGAAGCTTTCTTT
-	14	TRBD1	TRBV30	TRBJ1-4	CAWSHRGVREKLFF	TGTGCCTGGAGTCACAGGGGGGTACGGGAAAAACTGTTTTTT
-	12	-	TRBV2	TRBJ1-2	CASSAEFWGYTF	TGTGCCAGCAGCGCAGAATTCTGGGGCTACACCTTC
-	14	-	TRBV9	TRBJ2-5	CASNQGVAEETQYF	TGTGCCAGCAACCAAGGAGTAGCGGAAGAGACCCAGTACTTC
-	17	-	TRBV2	TRBJ2-1	CASKVQRGLSSYNEQFF	TGTGCCAGCAAGGTTCAAAGGGGCCTGAGCTCCTACAATGAGCAGTTCTTC
-	13	-	TRBV5-1	TRBJ1-3	CASSPNSGNTIYF	TGCGCCAGCAGCCCTAACTCTGGAAACACCATATATTTT
-	15	-	TRBV27	TRBJ1-6	CASRRIEGRNSPLHF	TGTGCCAGCAGGCGGATTGAGGGGCGTAATTCACCCCTCCACTTT
-	11	-	TRBV20-1	TRBJ2-3	CSASSTDTQYF	TGCAGTGCTAGTAGTACTGATACGCAGTATTTT
-	14	-	TRBV6-2/TRBV6-3	TRBJ1-2	CASSYSLFDYGYTF	TGTGCCAGCAGTTATTCCCTTTTTGACTATGGCTACACCTTC
-	15	-	TRBV19	TRBJ1-4	CASMGRAGSNEKLFF	TGTGCCAGTATGGGTAGGGCGGGTTCAAATGAAAAACTGTTTTTT
-	12	-	TRBV9	TRBJ2-3	CASSGRQDTQYF	TGTGCCAGCAGCGGGAGACAGGATACGCAGTATTTT
-	13	-	TRBV7-9	TRBJ2-3	CASSLVRGDTQYF	TGTGCCAGCAGCTTAGTACGAGGGGATACGCAGTATTTT
few	17	TRBD1	TRBV4-1	TRBJ2-1	CASSQSTGALIYNEQFF	TGCGCCAGCAGCCAATCAACAGGGGCCCTCATCTACAATGAGCAGTTCTTC
-	14	-	TRBV5-6	TRBJ1-2	CASSPRAPSRGYTF	TGTGCCAGCAGCCCCCGGGCCCCCTCTAGGGGCTACACCTTC
many	15	TRBD2	TRBV7-3	TRBJ2-2	CASSLGLANTGELFF	TGTGCCAGCAGCTTAGGACTAGCGAACACCGGGGAGCTGTTTTTT
-	16	-	TRBV28	TRBJ1-3	CASSLLGDYSGNTIYF	TGTGCCAGCAGTTTGTTAGGGGACTACTCTGGAAACACCATATATTTT
-	14	-	TRBV9	TRBJ2-7	CASSVAPGPYEQYF	TGTGCCAGCAGCGTGGCACCCGGCCCCTACGAGCAGTACTTC
-	14	-	TRBV3-1/TRBV3-2	TRBJ2-7	CASSQDWGDYEQYF	TGTGCCAGCAGCCAAGATTGGGGAGACTACGAGCAGTACTTC
-	14	TRBD1	TRBV30	TRBJ2-2	CAWSDGTGTGELFF	TGTGCCTGGAGTGATGGGACAGGGACCGGGGAGCTGTTTTTT
few	13	-	TRBV5-4	TRBJ1-2	CASSFELNYGYTF	TGTGCCAGCAGCTTCGAACTTAACTATGGCTACACCTTC
-	13	-	TRBV5-5	TRBJ2-1	CASSWTADNEQFF	TGTGCCAGCAGCTGGACAGCGGACAATGAGCAGTTCTTC
-	12	-	TRBV7-2	TRBJ2-1	CASSSINNEQFF	TGTGCCAGCAGCTCAATCAATAATGAGCAGTTCTTC
-	15	-	TRBV4-1	TRBJ2-1	CASSQGLVVYNEQFF	TGCGCCAGCAGCCAAGGCCTAGTTGTGTACAATGAGCAGTTCTTC
-	13	TRBD1	TRBV6-5	TRBJ2-7	CASGDRRSYEQYF	TGTGCCAGCGGGGACAGACGCTCCTACGAGCAGTACTTC
-	19	TRBD2	TRBV7-2	TRBJ2-3	CASSLVSGQRGASTDTQYF	TGTGCCAGCAGCTTAGTATCGGGCCAGCGGGGGGCCAGCACAGATACGCAGTATTTT
few	13	-	TRBV6-4	TRBJ1-1	CASIGQPVSRGFF	TGTGCCAGCATCGGGCAGCCCGTCTCGAGAGGTTTCTTT
-	16	TRBD1	TRBV10-1	TRBJ2-1	CASSEVGTGGRGEQFF	TGCGCCAGCAGTGAGGTGGGGACAGGGGGTCGGGGAGAGCAGTTCTTC
-	13	-	TRBV2	TRBJ1-1	CASTETVSTEAFF	TGTGCCAGCACTGAGACAGTTAGCACTGAAGCTTTCTTT
few	14	TRBD1	TRBV7-9	TRBJ1-2	CASSRGQGANGYTF	TGTGCCAGCAGCCGTGGACAGGGGGCGAACGGCTACACCTTC
-	17	TRBD2	TRBV5-1	TRBJ2-3	CASSPAPLAGSTDTQYF	TGCGCCAGCAGCCCTGCACCATTAGCGGGGAGCACAGATACGCAGTATTTT
-	16	-	TRBV6-6	TRBJ2-5	CASKRELALPWETQYF	TGTGCCAGCAAAAGAGAGTTAGCCCTACCTTGGGAGACCCAGTACTTC
-	17	TRBD1	TRBV19	TRBJ1-5	CASSIPARTGYNQPQHF	TGTGCCAGTAGTATCCCGGCCAGGACAGGCTACAATCAGCCCCAGCATTTT
-	14	TRBD1	TRBV9	TRBJ1-6	CASSGDRANSPLHF	TGTGCCAGCAGCGGGGACAGGGCTAATTCACCCCTCCACTTT
-	13	-	TRBV2	TRBJ2-4	CASSSGVGNIQYF	TGTGCCAGCAGCTCAGGGGTTGGAAACATTCAGTACTTC